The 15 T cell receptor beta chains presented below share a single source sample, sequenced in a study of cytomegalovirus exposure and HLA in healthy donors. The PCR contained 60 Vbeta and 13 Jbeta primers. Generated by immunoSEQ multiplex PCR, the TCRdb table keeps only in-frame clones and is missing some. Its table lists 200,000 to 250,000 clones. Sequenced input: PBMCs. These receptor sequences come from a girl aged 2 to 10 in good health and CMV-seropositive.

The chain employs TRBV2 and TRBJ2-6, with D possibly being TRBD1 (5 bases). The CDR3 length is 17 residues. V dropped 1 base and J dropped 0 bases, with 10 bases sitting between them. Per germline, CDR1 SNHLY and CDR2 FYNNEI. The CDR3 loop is CASSEGGLSSGANVLTF. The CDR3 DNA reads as TGTGCCAGCAGTGAAGGGGGCCTAAGCTCTGGGGCCAACGTCCTGACTTTC.

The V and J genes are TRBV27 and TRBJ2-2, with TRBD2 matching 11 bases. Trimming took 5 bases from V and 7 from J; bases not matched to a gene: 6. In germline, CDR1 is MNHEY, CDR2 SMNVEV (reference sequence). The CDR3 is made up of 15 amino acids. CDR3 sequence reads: CASSTLAGAIGELFF. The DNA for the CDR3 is TGTGCCAGCAGTACACTAGCGGGAGCGATCGGGGAGCTGTTTTTT.

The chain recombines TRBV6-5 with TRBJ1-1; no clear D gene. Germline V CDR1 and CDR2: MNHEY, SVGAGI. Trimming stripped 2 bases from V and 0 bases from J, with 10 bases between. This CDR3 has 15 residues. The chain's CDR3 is CASSYEGRMNTEAFF. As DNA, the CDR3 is TGTGCCAGCAGTTACGAGGGCCGGATGAACACTGAAGCTTTCTTT.

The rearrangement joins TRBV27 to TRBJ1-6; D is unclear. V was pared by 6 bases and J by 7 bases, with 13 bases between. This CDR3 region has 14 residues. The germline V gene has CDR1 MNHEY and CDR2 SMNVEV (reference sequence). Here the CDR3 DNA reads TGTGCCAGCAGAGATAATATACGGAATTCACCCCTCCACTTT. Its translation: CASRDNIRNSPLHF.

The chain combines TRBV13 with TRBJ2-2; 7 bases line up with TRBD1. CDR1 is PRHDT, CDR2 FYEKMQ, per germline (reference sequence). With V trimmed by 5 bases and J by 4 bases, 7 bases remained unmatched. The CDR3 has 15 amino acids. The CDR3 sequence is CASSPGGVFTGELFF. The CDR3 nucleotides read TGTGCCAGCAGCCCAGGGGGAGTATTCACCGGGGAGCTGTTTTTT. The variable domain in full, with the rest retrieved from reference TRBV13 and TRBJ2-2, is AAGVIQSPRHLIKEKRETATLKCYPIPRHDTVYWYQQGPGQDPQFLISFYEKMQSDKGSIPDRFSAQQFSDYHSELNMSSLELGDSALYFCASSPGGVFTGELFFGEGSRLTVL.

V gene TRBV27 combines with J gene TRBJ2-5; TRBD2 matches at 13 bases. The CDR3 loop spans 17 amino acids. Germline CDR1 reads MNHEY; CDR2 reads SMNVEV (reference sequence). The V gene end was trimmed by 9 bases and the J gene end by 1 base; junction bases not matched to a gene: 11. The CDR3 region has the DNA TGTGCCAGTGTGGGGACTAGCGGGAACCCCACCCAAGAGACCCAGTACTTC. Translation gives CASVGTSGNPTQETQYF.

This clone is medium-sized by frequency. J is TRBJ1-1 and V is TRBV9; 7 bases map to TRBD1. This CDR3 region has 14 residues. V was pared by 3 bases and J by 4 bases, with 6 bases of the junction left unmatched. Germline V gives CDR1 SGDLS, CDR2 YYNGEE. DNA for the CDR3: TGTGCCAGCAGCGCGACAGGGTTTGCCACTGAAGCTTTCTTT. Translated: CASSATGFATEAFF.

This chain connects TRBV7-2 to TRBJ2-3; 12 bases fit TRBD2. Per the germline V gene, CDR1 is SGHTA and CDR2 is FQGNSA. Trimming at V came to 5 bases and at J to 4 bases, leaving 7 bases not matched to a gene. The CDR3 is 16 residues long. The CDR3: CASSTTSGRRPDTQYF. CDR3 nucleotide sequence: TGTGCCAGCAGCACCACTAGCGGGAGGAGACCAGATACGCAGTATTTT. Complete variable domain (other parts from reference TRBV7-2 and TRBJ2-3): GAGVSQSPSNKVTEKGKDVELRCDPISGHTALYWYRQSLGQGLEFLIYFQGNSAPDKSGLPSDRFSAERTGGSVSTLTIQRTQQEDSAVYLCASSTTSGRRPDTQYFGPGTRLTVL.

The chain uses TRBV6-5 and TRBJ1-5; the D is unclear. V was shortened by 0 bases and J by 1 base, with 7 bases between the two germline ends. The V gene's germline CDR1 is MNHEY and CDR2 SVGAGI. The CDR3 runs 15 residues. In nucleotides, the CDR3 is TGTGCCAGCAGTTACTCGGCGGCGAGCAATCAGCCCCAGCATTTT. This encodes CASSYSAASNQPQHF.

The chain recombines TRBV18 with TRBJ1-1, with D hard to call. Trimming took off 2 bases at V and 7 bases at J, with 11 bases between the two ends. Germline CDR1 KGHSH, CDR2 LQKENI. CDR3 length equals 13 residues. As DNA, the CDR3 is TGTGCCAGCTCACCAGGGTTAACAGATGAAGCTTTCTTT. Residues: CASSPGLTDEAFF.

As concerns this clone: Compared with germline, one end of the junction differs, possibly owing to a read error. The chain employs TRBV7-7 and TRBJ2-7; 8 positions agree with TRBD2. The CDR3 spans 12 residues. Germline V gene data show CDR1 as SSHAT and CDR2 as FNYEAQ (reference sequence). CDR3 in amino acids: CASSPGGDEQYF. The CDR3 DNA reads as TGTGCTAGCAGCCCCGGGGGGGATGAGCAGTACTTC.

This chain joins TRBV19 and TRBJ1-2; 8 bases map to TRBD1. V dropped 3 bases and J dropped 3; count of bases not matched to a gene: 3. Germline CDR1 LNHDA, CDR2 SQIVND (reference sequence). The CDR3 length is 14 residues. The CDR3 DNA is TGTGCCAGTAGTATGGGACAGGAATACTATGGCTACACCTTC. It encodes CASSMGQEYYGYTF.

This CDR3 is CASSLDRGGETQYF. The CDR3 DNA reads as TGTGCCAGCAGCCTGGACAGGGGGGGGGAGACCCAGTACTTC. The rearrangement uses TRBV2 and TRBJ2-5; 10 bases map to TRBD1. Germline assignment: CDR1 SNHLY and CDR2 FYNNEI. The CDR3 is 14 residues long. V was clipped by 6 bases and J by 5 bases; unmatched bases: 6.

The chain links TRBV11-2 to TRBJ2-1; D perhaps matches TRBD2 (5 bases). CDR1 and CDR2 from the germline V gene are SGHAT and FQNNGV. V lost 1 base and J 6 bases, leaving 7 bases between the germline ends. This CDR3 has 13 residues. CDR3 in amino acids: CASSLVRVNEQFF. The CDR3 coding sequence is TGTGCCAGCAGCTTAGTGCGGGTCAATGAGCAGTTCTTC.

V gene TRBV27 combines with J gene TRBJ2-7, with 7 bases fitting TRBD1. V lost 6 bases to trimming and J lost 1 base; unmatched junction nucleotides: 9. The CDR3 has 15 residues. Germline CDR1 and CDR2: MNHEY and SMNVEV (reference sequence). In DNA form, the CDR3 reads TGTGCCAGCAGCCTGGGACAGCTCCCTTCCTACGAGCAGTACTTC. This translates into CASSLGQLPSYEQYF.